This TCR beta chain was recovered during a study of T cells in Graves' hyperthyroidism and ophthalmopathy. Whole-study findings and limits: Expanded thyroid clonotypes (above 0.001) were mostly also found in blood. The model made its ophthalmopathy prediction, and onset followed a median about 6.8 months later.

Amplified TCR beta CDR3 regions came from RNA transcripts. When the TCR CDR3 underwent first-round RT-PCR, the HTBI primer set was used. MiXCR, applied by TCRdb to the multiplex PCR reads, yields one record per CDR3 protein. The sample holds 480,000 or so distinct CDR3 sequences; 46% are singletons and the top ten take approximately 44%. Exclusion of a patient resulted from uncontrolled infection, other autoimmune disease, pregnancy or lactation. The diagnostic basis comprised clinical symptoms, serum thyroxine and TRAb, thyroid ultrasound and orbital computed tomography. In regard to this clonotype: The antigen remains unidentified.

The sample taken for sequencing was peripheral blood or thyroid tissue (not recorded which). This receptor was identified in an adult woman with Graves' disease, either hyperthyroidism or ophthalmopathy (not recorded which).

CDR3 loop: CSTGTGNTEAFF. CDR3 DNA sequence: TGCAGCACCGGAACGGGGAACACTGAAGCTTTCTTT. The chain is built from TRBV29-1 and TRBJ1-1; D not certain. There are 12 residues in the CDR3. V was trimmed by 8 bases and J by 1 base, leaving 11 bases between them. Germline lookup yields CDR1 SQVTM and CDR2 ANQGSEA.